These 31 T cell receptor beta chains were all obtained from the same sample, sequenced in a study of OX40 agonist ivuxolimab in advanced cancers. TCRdb's table, derived via immunoSEQ multiplex PCR, lists solely in-frame clones and lacks some. Of about 72,000 clones listed, over 75% were seen once; the top ten hold more than 0.8%. This material consisted of CD4+ or CD8+ T cells sorted from blood, taken in a trial of the OX40 agonist ivuxolimab. These receptors all come from an adult with an advanced solid tumor such as melanoma, head and neck, liver or kidney cancer.

Only a few counts were recorded for this clone. V gene TRBV7-3 combines with J gene TRBJ2-1, with 10 nucleotides matching TRBD2. The germline V gene encodes CDR1 SGHTA and CDR2 FQGTGA. The junction had 4 bases not matched to a gene; V was cut back by 5 bases and J by 0 bases. The CDR3 is 16 residues long. DNA for the CDR3: TGTGCCAGCAGCCCTACTAGCGGGGTCTCCTACAATGAGCAGTTCTTC. Residues: CASSPTSGVSYNEQFF.

This chain joins TRBV11-2 and TRBJ2-7; 7 positions match TRBD2. This CDR3 has 14 amino acids. The V segment lost 4 bases and the J segment 3 bases; nucleotides outside the gene matches: 6. Germline V gives CDR1 SGHAT, CDR2 FQNNGV. The DNA for the CDR3 is TGTGCCAGCAGCTCCCTCGGGGGGTTCTACGAGCAGTACTTC. It yields the protein CASSSLGGFYEQYF.

The chain is built from TRBV2 and TRBJ1-1, with 7 bases identical to TRBD1. CDR1 is SNHLY and CDR2 is FYNNEI in the germline V gene. CDR3 size: 15 residues. The V gene end was trimmed by 3 bases and the J gene end by 10 bases; junction bases not matched to a gene: 14. The CDR3 DNA reads TGTGCCAGCAGTGACCAGGGGGGGGTGTATAGTGTAGCTTTCTTT. Protein: CASSDQGGVYSVAFF.

The chain has TRBV27 and TRBJ2-3, with unresolved D. The germline CDR1 and CDR2 sequences are MNHEY and SMNVEV (reference sequence). The V gene lost 0 bases and the J gene lost 3 bases, with 13 bases spanning the gap. The CDR3 loop spans 16 amino acids. CDR3 loop: CASSLSPGRRTDTQYF. The CDR3 DNA reads as TGTGCCAGCAGTTTATCGCCTGGCAGGAGAACAGATACGCAGTATTTT.

V usage is TRBV28 and J usage is TRBJ1-5; a possible D gene is TRBD1 (5 bases). The ends were cut back, 7 bases at V and 7 bases at J, with 17 bases in the middle. CDR3 size: 14 residues. Germline V gives CDR1 MDHEN, CDR2 SYDVKM. DNA for the CDR3: TGTGCCAGCACCTCCGGAGGGGCTCGCCAGCCCCAGCATTTT. This gives the protein CASTSGGARQPQHF.

V usage is TRBV5-8 and J usage is TRBJ2-7; TRBD2 aligns across 7 bases. Germline loops: CDR1 SGHTS, CDR2 YDEGEE. This CDR3 is built from 13 residues. V lost 2 bases to trimming and J lost 4 bases; unmatched junction nucleotides: 3. DNA of the CDR3: TGTGCCAGCAGCTTTGTTAGCGGGTACGAGCAGTACTTC. Translating it yields CASSFVSGYEQYF.

This clone was observed once. The chain uses TRBV7-3 and TRBJ1-2, with TRBD1 identical over 9 bases. The length of the CDR3 is 15 residues. CDR1 is SGHTA and CDR2 is FQGTGA in the germline V gene. With V trimmed by 2 bases and J by 3 bases, 4 bases remained unmatched. The chain's CDR3 is CASSLDGQGYYGYTF. In nucleotides, the CDR3 is TGTGCCAGCAGCTTAGACGGACAGGGGTACTATGGCTACACCTTC.

The rearrangement joins TRBV18 to TRBJ2-6; D unclear. Trimming cost V 2 bases and J 4 bases, with 15 bases left between them. Germline V lookup: CDR1 KGHSH, CDR2 LQKENI. CDR3 length equals 17 residues. The CDR3 reads CASSPAPPAAGANVLTF. The CDR3 region has the DNA TGTGCCAGCTCACCAGCCCCACCGGCGGCCGGGGCCAACGTCCTGACTTTC.

This clone has just one count. The rearrangement links TRBV9 to TRBJ1-1; TRBD1 might be the D (6 bases). Germline V lookup: CDR1 SGDLS, CDR2 YYNGEE. V lost 3 bases to trimming and J lost 5 bases, with 17 bases between them. CDR3 length equals 15 residues. The CDR3 coding sequence is TGTGCCAGCAGCGCCCGGCTAGGGGGGCCTACTGAAGCTTTCTTT. Protein sequence: CASSARLGGPTEAFF.

V and J are TRBV29-1 and TRBJ1-2; 12 bases map to TRBD1. The germline V gene has CDR1 SQVTM and CDR2 ANQGSEA. The junction had 4 bases not matched to a gene; V was cut back by 1 base and J by 4 bases. The CDR3 totals 15 residues. In DNA form, the CDR3 reads TGCAGCGTTGAAGCCCGGGACAGGGGGCTCTATGGCTACACCTTC. Translating it yields CSVEARDRGLYGYTF.

CDR3 residues: CASSPLGGAGLGETQYF. CDR3 sequence (DNA): TGTGCCAGCAGTCCCCTGGGTGGGGCGGGGCTAGGGGAGACCCAGTACTTC. The rearrangement joins TRBV27 to TRBJ2-5, with a possible D match to TRBD2 (6 bases). Trimming cost V 5 bases and J 5 bases, with 24 bases left between them. This CDR3 is 17 amino acids long. CDR1 MNHEY and CDR2 SMNVEV come from the germline V gene (reference sequence).

The CDR3 loop is CASSLLAGGGSTDTQYF. CDR3 sequence (DNA): TGTGCCAGCAGCCTTCTGGCCGGTGGGGGGAGCACAGATACGCAGTATTTT. The rearrangement uses TRBV4-2 and TRBJ2-3; a possible D gene is TRBD2 (6 bases). V lost 4 bases to trimming and J lost 0 bases, with 17 bases between them. The CDR3 has 17 residues. Germline CDR1 reads LGHNA; CDR2 reads YNFKEQ.

The rearrangement uses TRBV6-5 and TRBJ2-2, with a tentative D call TRBD2 (5 bases). Trimming stripped 8 bases from V and 0 bases from J, with 13 bases between. CDR3 size: 15 residues. Per the germline V gene, CDR1 is MNHEY and CDR2 is SVGAGI. The CDR3 DNA reads TGTGCCAGCTTCCCTGGACTTTCGAACACCGGGGAGCTGTTTTTT. Its protein product is CASFPGLSNTGELFF.

The rearrangement links TRBV2 to TRBJ2-7; 9 bases agree with TRBD1. The CDR3 contains 15 residues. With V trimmed by 6 bases and J by 6 bases, 12 bases remained unmatched. Germline-derived CDR1 and CDR2 are SNHLY and FYNNEI. The CDR3 nucleotides read TGTGCCAGCAGGAGGGAGACAGGGGGAGCGTCCGAGCAGTACTTC. Translated, it gives CASRRETGGASEQYF. Looking up the rest from reference TRBV2 and TRBJ2-7 gives the full variable domain: EPEVTQTPSHQVTQMGQEVILRCVPISNHLYFYWYRQILGQKVEFLVSFYNNEISEKSEIFDDQFSVERPDGSNFTLKIRSTKLEDSAMYFCASRRETGGASEQYFGPGTRLTVT.

The chain couples TRBV4-1 to TRBJ2-1, with 7 bases identical to TRBD2. Germline lookup yields CDR1 MGHRA and CDR2 YSYEKL. The length of the CDR3 is 14 residues. With V trimmed by 7 bases and J by 2 bases, 5 bases remained unmatched. The chain's CDR3 is CASKREGTYNEQFF. CDR3 nucleotides: TGCGCCAGCAAGAGGGAGGGTACCTACAATGAGCAGTTCTTC.

The chain is built from TRBV7-2 and TRBJ1-5, with D unclear. This CDR3 has 16 residues. V lost 1 base, J lost 5 bases, and 15 bases lay in between. Per germline, CDR1 SGHTA and CDR2 FQGNSA. The CDR3 nucleotides read TGTGCCAGCAGCTTAGATTTCACCGGAAGACATCAGCCCCAGCATTTT. Protein product: CASSLDFTGRHQPQHF.

This clone was counted between two and nine times. V usage is TRBV19 and J usage is TRBJ1-2; no clear D. V lost 6 bases to trimming and J lost 4 bases, with 12 bases between them. This CDR3 region has 13 residues. The germline V gene has CDR1 LNHDA and CDR2 SQIVND (reference sequence). CDR3 bases: TGTGCCAGTAGCGAGAACACGGGCTATGGCTACACCTTC. It is translated as CASSENTGYGYTF.

The chain carries TRBV19 and TRBJ2-7; 10 positions match TRBD1. The CDR3 consists of 14 residues. CDR1 and CDR2 (germline): LNHDA, SQIVND (reference sequence). Trimming removed 7 bases from V and 2 bases from J; junction bases left unmatched: 5. The CDR3: CASNTGTGAYEQYF. The CDR3 coding sequence is TGTGCCAGTAACACCGGGACAGGGGCCTACGAGCAGTACTTC.

The chain uses TRBV10-3 and TRBJ2-7; 9 nucleotides match TRBD1. The CDR3 consists of 14 residues. Trimming cost V 6 bases and J 4 bases; bases outside gene matches: 7. The V gene's germline CDR1 is ENHRY and CDR2 SYGVKD. The CDR3 reads CAIRPDRGGYEQYF. The CDR3 bases are TGTGCCATCAGGCCGGACAGGGGAGGTTACGAGCAGTACTTC.

The V call is TRBV18, the J call TRBJ2-5; 8 positions agree with TRBD1. The germline V gene encodes CDR1 KGHSH and CDR2 LQKENI. Trimming cost V 2 bases and J 4 bases; bases outside gene matches: 6. The CDR3 is made up of 15 amino acids. CDR3 sequence (DNA): TGTGCCAGCTCACCAGCTGACAGGGGAAGAGAGACCCAGTACTTC. Amino acid sequence: CASSPADRGRETQYF.

The V gene is TRBV6-1, the J gene TRBJ1-4; possibly TRBD1 for D (5 bases). This CDR3 contains 13 residues. Trimming shortened V by 0 bases and J by 7 bases, and 6 bases separated the two germline ends. Germline V gene sequence: CDR1 MNHNS, CDR2 SASEGT. DNA of the CDR3: TGTGCCAGCAGTGAAGCAGGGGTTGAAAAACTGTTTTTT. Protein product: CASSEAGVEKLFF.

This clone showed up just once. This chain links TRBV18 with TRBJ2-5, with a weak D call TRBD2 (5 bases). V lost 2 bases and J lost 9, with 10 bases in between. Per the germline V gene, CDR1 is KGHSH and CDR2 is LQKENI. The CDR3 consists of 12 residues. CDR3 region: CASSPVMEAQYF. The DNA for the CDR3 is TGTGCCAGCTCACCAGTTATGGAGGCCCAGTACTTC.

V is TRBV5-8 and J is TRBJ2-7, with 7 bases matching TRBD1. The V gene's germline CDR1 is SGHTS and CDR2 YDEGEE. The CDR3 has 14 amino acids. V was pared by 2 bases and J by 0 bases, with 2 bases of the junction left unmatched. The CDR3 loop reads CASSLAGGSYEQYF. The CDR3 DNA follows: TGTGCCAGCAGCTTAGCAGGGGGCTCCTACGAGCAGTACTTC.

The chain has TRBV6-1 and TRBJ2-7; 11 bases map to TRBD2. With 1 base clipped from V and 2 bases from J, the junction kept 4 bases outside the gene matches. The germline V gene encodes CDR1 MNHNS and CDR2 SASEGT. The CDR3 has 16 residues. The CDR3 sequence is CASSEGLAGITYEQYF. In DNA, the CDR3 is TGTGCCAGCAGTGAAGGACTAGCGGGAATCACCTACGAGCAGTACTTC.

The V call is TRBV27, the J call TRBJ1-2, with 12 bases matching TRBD1. The CDR3 runs to 12 residues. The germline V gene encodes CDR1 MNHEY and CDR2 SMNVEV (reference sequence). V dropped 6 bases and J dropped 9; count of bases not matched to a gene: 2. CDR3 sequence reads: CASRGQGASYTF. In nucleotides, the CDR3 is TGTGCCAGCAGGGGACAGGGGGCAAGCTACACCTTC.

This clone has just one count. The rearrangement uses TRBV5-1 and TRBJ1-3; 7 nucleotides match TRBD1. The CDR3 has 16 amino acids. Unmatched junction bases numbered 7, after V lost 3 bases and J lost 1 base. Germline-derived CDR1 and CDR2 are SGHRS and YFSETQ. Here the CDR3 DNA reads TGCGCCAGCAGCTCGGGTGAGGGGGCTTCTGGAAACACCATATATTTT. Protein product: CASSSGEGASGNTIYF.

The chain couples TRBV30 to TRBJ2-7; D gene unclear. Trimming cost V 0 bases and J 2 bases, with 11 bases left between them. The CDR3 loop spans 14 amino acids. CDR1 GTSNPN and CDR2 SVGIG come from the germline V gene (reference sequence). CDR3: CAWSVKMWPYEQYF. The CDR3 bases are TGTGCCTGGAGTGTAAAGATGTGGCCCTACGAGCAGTACTTC.

V is TRBV4-1 and J is TRBJ2-1; 7 positions match TRBD2. CDR1 and CDR2 from the germline V gene are MGHRA and YSYEKL. The CDR3 sequence is 17 residues long. Losses at the gene ends were 4 bases for V and 6 bases for J; bases not matched to a gene: 15. CDR3 region: CASSPSAILAVVNEQFF. In nucleotides, the CDR3 is TGCGCCAGCAGCCCGTCGGCGATCCTAGCGGTAGTCAATGAGCAGTTCTTC.

V gene TRBV19 combines with J gene TRBJ1-5; D ambiguous. The CDR3 loop spans 15 amino acids. Germline-derived CDR1 and CDR2 are LNHDA and SQIVND (reference sequence). The V end lost 5 bases, the J end lost 1 base, and 12 bases lay between the germline ends. CDR3 sequence: CASSPPPRSNQPQHF. As DNA, the CDR3 is TGTGCCAGTAGTCCCCCCCCAAGGAGCAATCAGCCCCAGCATTTT.

The rearrangement joins TRBV5-1 to TRBJ2-5; 7 bases agree with TRBD1. V shed 0 bases, J shed 2 bases, and the junction held 4 bases outside the gene matches. CDR1 is SGHRS and CDR2 is YFSETQ in the germline V gene. The CDR3 runs to 15 residues. The CDR3 loop is CASSLGMGQQETQYF. The CDR3 DNA is TGCGCCAGCAGCTTGGGTATGGGACAGCAAGAGACCCAGTACTTC. Full variable domain (rest looked up from reference TRBV5-1 and TRBJ2-5): KAGVTQTPRYLIKTRGQQVTLSCSPISGHRSVSWYQQTPGQGLQFLFEYFSETQRNKGNFPGRFSGRQFSNSRSEMNVSTLELGDSALYLCASSLGMGQQETQYFGPGTRLLVL.

The V gene is TRBV4-1, the J gene TRBJ1-5; 9 nucleotides match TRBD1. The CDR3 extends over 16 amino acids. Germline CDR1 is MGHRA and CDR2 is YSYEKL. V shed 1 base and J 5 bases; nucleotides not matched to a gene: 6. The CDR3 nucleotides are TGCGCCAGCAGCCAAGCCGGGACAGGGAATTATCAGCCCCAGCATTTT. Translated: CASSQAGTGNYQPQHF.